The 23 T cell receptor beta chains in this list originate from one sample, sequenced in a study of human T cells and chemical hapten exposure. The time point is: patch test 2, 6 weeks after DPC sensitization. Specified treatment: therapeutic diphenylcyclopropenone sensitization with weekly scalp DPC. TCRdb passed the RACE reads through MiXCR, listing each CDR3 protein once. The table includes 350,000 to 400,000 distinct CDR3 sequences, nearly 6.5% detected once. Here the sequenced sample was whole blood, taken in connection with sensitization to the hapten diphenylcyclopropenone (DPC). The origin of the receptors is a young woman with alopecia areata. Some clones in this sample may be carry-over from other donors' samples.

This sequence joins TRBV3-1 and TRBJ1-6; D gene ambiguous. The CDR3 consists of 14 residues. CDR1 is LGHDT and CDR2 is YNNKEL in the germline V gene (reference sequence). V lost 1 base and J lost 9, with 10 bases in between. The CDR3 is CASSQGQDVSPLHF. The CDR3 nucleotides are TGTGCCAGCAGCCAAGGGCAGGACGTTTCACCCCTCCACTTT.

This clonotype occurred a few times. The gene calls are TRBV7-2 and TRBJ2-3, with 7 nucleotides matching TRBD1. Germline V gene data show CDR1 as SGHTA and CDR2 as FQGNSA. V shed 5 bases and J 5 bases; nucleotides not matched to a gene: 4. This CDR3 comprises 13 residues. The CDR3 is CASSTRQGDTQYF. The CDR3 nucleotides read TGTGCCAGCAGCACCAGACAGGGAGATACGCAGTATTTT.

The V gene is TRBV4-1, the J gene TRBJ2-3; TRBD1 agrees at 9 bases. Germline-derived CDR1 and CDR2 are MGHRA and YSYEKL. The CDR3 is 21 residues long. The junction had 16 bases not matched to a gene; V was cut back by 0 bases and J by 0 bases. The CDR3 DNA follows: TGCGCCAGCAGCCAAGATTTGTCTTGGGACAGGGAGCCTCTTAGCACAGATACGCAGTATTTT. It encodes CASSQDLSWDREPLSTDTQYF.

The chain recombines TRBV12-3 or TRBV12-4 with TRBJ1-3, with a possible D match to TRBD1 (6 bases). This CDR3 is built from 14 residues. The ends were cut back, 5 bases at V and 2 bases at J, with 10 bases in the middle. The CDR3 is CASSQNRAGNTIYF. CDR3 sequence (DNA): TGTGCCAGCAGTCAAAACAGGGCTGGAAACACCATATATTTT.

This clonotype was recorded many times. The chain employs TRBV10-2 and TRBJ1-2, with 10 bases fitting TRBD1. CDR1 and CDR2 (germline): WSHSY, SAAADI. The CDR3 has 14 residues. V was clipped by 2 bases and J by 10 bases; unmatched bases: 7. CDR3 amino acids: CASSEDRGPIDYTF. The CDR3 DNA reads TGCGCCAGCAGTGAGGACAGGGGGCCGATTGACTACACCTTC.

This chain joins TRBV4-3 and TRBJ2-3, with D maybe TRBD2 (6 bases). Trimming removed 1 base from V and 5 bases from J, with 13 bases in between. The CDR3 sequence is 15 residues long. Germline V lookup: CDR1 LGHNA, CDR2 YSLEER. In DNA, the CDR3 is TGCGCCAGCAGCCAAGCCGCGGGAATACAAGATACGCAGTATTTT. It encodes CASSQAAGIQDTQYF.

The sample holds one count of this clonotype. Given a much more abundant clone one base away, this may be a read error. The rearrangement joins TRBV6-2 or TRBV6-3 to TRBJ2-3; D remains unclear. The CDR3 has 11 amino acids. CDR1 MNHEY and CDR2 SVGEGT come from the germline V gene. The CDR3 protein is CAISSPDMQYF. For the CDR3, the DNA is TGTGCCATCTCCTCACCGGATATGCAGTATTTT.

This clonotype was detected only a few times. The V call is TRBV12-3 or TRBV12-4, the J call TRBJ2-6, with D uncertain. The CDR3 extends over 14 amino acids. The V gene lost 3 bases and the J gene lost 4 bases, with 7 bases spanning the gap. CDR3 region: CASSFEGGANVLTF. CDR3 nucleotide sequence: TGTGCCAGCAGTTTCGAAGGGGGGGCCAACGTCCTGACTTTC.

The chain joins TRBV7-2 to TRBJ2-3; a weak D match, TRBD2 (6 bases). The V end was cut by 1 base, the J end by 5 bases, with 16 bases between. The germline CDR1 and CDR2 sequences are SGHTA and FQGNSA. CDR3 length: 16 amino acids. The CDR3 bases are TGTGCCAGCAGCTTAGTCGGCGGGGTTGGTGGAGATACGCAGTATTTT. Translated: CASSLVGGVGGDTQYF. Using reference TRBV7-2 and TRBJ2-3 for the parts outside the CDR3, the full variable domain is GAGVSQSPSNKVTEKGKDVELRCDPISGHTALYWYRQSLGQGLEFLIYFQGNSAPDKSGLPSDRFSAERTGGSVSTLTIQRTQQEDSAVYLCASSLVGGVGGDTQYFGPGTRLTVL.

In this sample, this clonotype turned up many times. The chain uses TRBV2 and TRBJ1-5; TRBD1 aligns across 7 bases. V dropped 3 bases and J dropped 1; count of bases not matched to a gene: 9. The CDR3 extends over 17 amino acids. The germline V gene has CDR1 SNHLY and CDR2 FYNNEI. CDR3: CASSDPTGVRSNQPQHF. CDR3 in DNA: TGTGCCAGCAGTGACCCAACAGGGGTGAGAAGCAATCAGCCCCAGCATTTT.

The V gene is TRBV15, the J gene TRBJ2-5; 8 positions match TRBD2. V was clipped by 3 bases and J by 2 bases; unmatched bases: 5. Germline V lookup: CDR1 LNHNV, CDR2 YYDKDF (reference sequence). CDR3 length: 15 amino acids. This CDR3 is CATSRPSGGQETQYF. The DNA for the CDR3 is TGTGCCACCAGCAGGCCGAGCGGGGGTCAAGAGACCCAGTACTTC. Together with reference TRBV15 and TRBJ2-5, the CDR3 gives the full variable domain: DAMVIQNPRYQVTQFGKPVTLSCSQTLNHNVMYWYQQKSSQAPKLLFHYYDKDFNNEADTPDNFQSRRPNTSFCFLDIRSPGLGDTAMYLCATSRPSGGQETQYFGPGTRLLVL.

This clonotype has ten or more counts. The chain employs TRBV13 and TRBJ2-3; 11 positions agree with TRBD2. CDR1 is PRHDT and CDR2 is FYEKMQ in the germline V gene (reference sequence). The ends lost 4 bases at V and 4 bases at J; junction bases unmatched: 7. The CDR3 sequence is 16 residues long. The CDR3 nucleotides read TGTGCCAGCAGCTGGATAGCGGGGGGGCTTGCAGATACGCAGTATTTT. Translation gives CASSWIAGGLADTQYF.

This clonotype was detected a few times. The gene calls are TRBV7-9 and TRBJ1-3, with 7 bases aligning to TRBD1. With V trimmed by 2 bases and J by 2 bases, 6 bases remained unmatched. Germline CDR1 reads SEHNR; CDR2 reads FQNEAQ (reference sequence). This CDR3 is built from 16 residues. CDR3 protein: CASSLLLGTAGNTIYF. CDR3 nucleotides: TGTGCCAGCAGCTTACTACTAGGGACAGCTGGAAACACCATATATTTT.

The chain recombines TRBV3-1 with TRBJ1-1; maybe TRBD1 (5 bases). Germline-derived CDR1 and CDR2 are LGHDT and YNNKEL (reference sequence). This CDR3 region has 13 residues. V gave up 7 bases and J gave up 2 bases, with 11 bases separating them. The CDR3 DNA sequence: TGTGCCAGCAAGACCGGGGGAAACACTGAAGCTTTCTTT. Translated, it gives CASKTGGNTEAFF.

This clonotype was seen ten or more times. The chain uses TRBV20-1 and TRBJ1-5; D is unresolved. Deletions cut 1 base from V and 4 bases from J, with 11 bases between. CDR3 length equals 14 residues. The germline V gene has CDR1 DFQATT and CDR2 SNEGSKA (reference sequence). In DNA, the CDR3 is TGCAGTGCTAGAGTCGGCAGCCCTAATCAGCCCCAGCATTTT. This gives the protein CSARVGSPNQPQHF.

This clonotype has a count of ten or more. V gene TRBV4-1 combines with J gene TRBJ1-5; D may be TRBD1 (5 bases). Germline V gene data show CDR1 as MGHRA and CDR2 as YSYEKL. The CDR3 runs 18 residues. V shed 0 bases and J shed 3 bases, with 18 bases lying between them. The CDR3 bases are TGCGCCAGCAGCCAAGACTCTCCGGGGCAGAATATCAATCAGCCCCAGCATTTT. As protein: CASSQDSPGQNINQPQHF.

This clonotype appeared a few times. The gene calls are TRBV12-3 or TRBV12-4 and TRBJ1-6; 7 bases align to TRBD1. This CDR3 contains 15 residues. With V trimmed by 5 bases and J by 8 bases, 9 bases remained unmatched. This CDR3 is CASSTDRERDSPLHF. The DNA of the CDR3 is TGTGCCAGCAGTACCGACAGGGAACGAGATTCACCCCTCCACTTT.

The sample holds many counts of this clonotype. The chain recombines TRBV10-3 with TRBJ1-2, with TRBD1 as a possible D gene (6 bases). Looked up from germline, CDR1 is ENHRY and CDR2 is SYGVKD. V dropped 6 bases and J dropped 8 bases, with 13 bases sitting between them. The CDR3 contains 12 residues. CDR3 loop: CAISSNREGYTF. In DNA form, the CDR3 reads TGTGCCATCAGCTCTAACAGGGAAGGCTACACCTTC.

There are many counts of this clonotype. The V and J genes are TRBV7-8 and TRBJ2-1; D remains ambiguous. Germline CDR1 SGHVS, CDR2 FQNEAQ. This CDR3 has 12 residues. Deletions cut 5 bases from V and 13 bases from J, with 15 bases between. The CDR3 protein is CASSLGPENQFF. DNA of the CDR3: TGTGCCAGCAGCCTTGGACCGGAGAACCAGTTCTTC.

In DNA, the CDR3 is TGTGCCAGCATTAACGGGGGAACCAAAAACATTCAGTACTTC. Translation: CASINGGTKNIQYF. This rearrangement joins TRBV6-6 to TRBJ2-4; weak D call: TRBD2 (6 bases). Germline V gene lookup returns CDR1 MNHNY and CDR2 SVGAGI (reference sequence). The length of the CDR3 is 14 residues. V lost 7 bases and J lost 2, with 12 bases in between.

This clonotype has more than one count but fewer than ten. The chain links TRBV7-2 to TRBJ2-1, with 8 bases fitting TRBD2. Germline loops: CDR1 SGHTA, CDR2 FQGNSA. Unmatched junction bases numbered 25, after V lost 2 bases and J lost 7 bases. The CDR3 loop spans 21 amino acids. In DNA form, the CDR3 reads TGTGCCAGCAGCTTAAAACCGTTGCTCAGCGGGGGCCTCCTTAAGACGAATGAGCAGTTCTTC. This translates into CASSLKPLLSGGLLKTNEQFF.

The chain joins TRBV2 to TRBJ1-2, with a weak D call TRBD1 (5 bases). V was pared by 5 bases and J by 4 bases, with 17 bases between. The germline V gene encodes CDR1 SNHLY and CDR2 FYNNEI. CDR3 length: 15 residues. CDR3 residues: CASSLPRANLYGYTF. For the CDR3, the DNA is TGTGCCAGCAGTCTCCCCAGGGCTAATCTCTATGGCTACACCTTC.

This clonotype was seen at least ten times. The chain is built from TRBV25-1 and TRBJ2-1; D is undetermined. This CDR3 region has 16 residues. CDR1 and CDR2 (germline): MGHDK, SYGVNS. V was clipped by 5 bases and J by 4 bases, with 18 bases between them. CDR3 sequence reads: CASSTHYPSDYNEQFF. CDR3 sequence (DNA): TGTGCCAGCAGTACTCACTACCCGAGCGATTACAATGAGCAGTTCTTC.